A single sample is the source of the 4 T cell receptor beta chains below, sequenced in a study of graft-versus-host responses after intestinal transplantation. Which antigens these TCRs recognize remains unknown. Measured with immunoSEQ multiplex PCR; TCRdb has only the in-frame clones, and not every one. Here the sample spans approximately 88,000 clones, over 90% being singletons. Sequencing was performed on unstimulated CD4+ T cells sorted from spleen or lymph node cells, taken before transplant. The receptor source for this set is a human donor who was the organ donor for an intestinal transplant.

The chain couples TRBV11-3 to TRBJ2-5; D is perhaps TRBD2 (6 bases). The germline CDR1 and CDR2 sequences are SGHNT and YENEEA. With 4 bases removed from V and 4 bases from J, the gap between germline ends came to 16 bases. This CDR3 spans 15 amino acids. CDR3 protein: CASSWVPGVGETQYF. In DNA form, the CDR3 reads TGTGCCAGCAGCTGGGTTCCGGGGGTGGGAGAGACCCAGTACTTC.

The chain uses TRBV28 and TRBJ2-6, with TRBD1 identical over 7 bases. Germline V CDR1 and CDR2: MDHEN, SYDVKM. J was trimmed by 3 bases and V by 3 bases; bases with no gene match: 8. The CDR3 length is 17 residues. The CDR3: CASSFPTGSGGANVLTF. For the CDR3, the DNA is TGTGCCAGCAGTTTTCCGACAGGGTCGGGTGGGGCCAACGTCCTGACTTTC.

This chain joins TRBV10-3 and TRBJ2-3, with 14 bases that match TRBD2. Germline V gene data show CDR1 as ENHRY and CDR2 as SYGVKD. V was clipped by 4 bases and J by 3 bases; unmatched bases: 9. The CDR3 runs to 18 residues. The CDR3 region has the DNA TGTGCCATCAGTGCAGGACTAGCGGGGGGCCCGACTACAGATACGCAGTATTTT. Its translation: CAISAGLAGGPTTDTQYF.

CDR3 protein: CASSLLAPGLSYGYTF. The CDR3 DNA reads as TGTGCCAGCAGTTTATTAGCCCCAGGGTTAAGCTATGGCTACACCTTC. The rearrangement links TRBV28 to TRBJ1-2; maybe TRBD1 (5 bases). Trimming took off 1 base at V and 4 bases at J, with 16 bases between the two ends. The CDR3 spans 16 residues. Germline V gives CDR1 MDHEN, CDR2 SYDVKM.